The following is a T cell receptor (beta chain) sequence with its context. Its antigen is undetermined. V was pared by 0 bases and J by 0 bases, with 14 bases between. Germline CDR1 reads MNHEY; CDR2 reads SVGAGI. The CDR3 loop spans 17 amino acids. The sample belongs to a study of CD8 T cells in ankylosing spondylitis. Whole-study findings and limits: The disease-linked clones had a CD8+ phenotype and low blood frequencies. Some of the motif variants had earlier been found in reactive arthritis patients' fluid and blood. Reportedly, significant enrichment of disease-linked clones occurred in matched ankylosing spondylitis synovial fluid.

Preparation of TCR beta libraries was done by quantitative 5'-RACE with molecular barcodes. TCRdb reprocessed the 5' RACE reads via MiXCR and lists one record per CDR3 protein. This sample has around 300,000 distinct CDR3 sequences, with about 20% found just once. This TCR was sampled from a female donor with ankylosing spondylitis or in good health (not recorded which). This chain uses TRBV6-5 with TRBJ1-1; D ambiguous. The material sequenced was blood, either unsorted or a sorted T cell fraction (not recorded which). CDR3 sequence: CASSYSRAEHMNTEAFF. The CDR3 nucleotides are TGTGCCAGCAGTTACTCGAGGGCAGAGCATATGAACACTGAAGCTTTCTTT.